This T cell receptor (beta chain) stems from a study of OX40 agonist ivuxolimab in advanced cancers. Study details: Aged roughly 23 to 79 with a mean of 60 years, they were about 80% male. Study results and limitations: It was also the case that some nonresponders had low normalized T-cell clonal expansion.

The CDR3 spans 18 residues. Losses at the gene ends were 0 bases for V and 1 base for J; bases not matched to a gene: 7. Germline V gives CDR1 SGHRS, CDR2 YFSETQ. As regards this clone: Its antigen is unidentified.

Generated by immunoSEQ multiplex PCR, the TCRdb table keeps only in-frame clones and is missing some. The sample holds some 73,000 clones; 70% to 90% are singletons and the top ten take around 0.75%. The V gene is TRBV5-1, the J gene TRBJ2-3, with TRBD2 matching 11 bases. The source is an adult with an advanced solid tumor such as melanoma, head and neck, liver or kidney cancer. The specimen was CD4+ or CD8+ T cells sorted from blood, collected in a trial of the OX40 agonist ivuxolimab. The CDR3 sequence: CASSLGLAGGPGTDTQYF. The CDR3 nucleotides are TGCGCCAGCAGCTTGGGTTTAGCGGGGGGGCCGGGCACAGATACGCAGTATTTT.